This T cell receptor (beta chain) is drawn from a study of a mutant IDH1 vaccine in newly diagnosed glioma. In the study overall: Sex among treated patients split around 60% male, about 40% female; mean age was approximately 40 years.

Turning to this clone: Its target is not known.

The CDR3 covers 15 residues. V lost 3 bases, J lost 1 base, and 2 bases stayed unmatched. Per the germline V gene, CDR1 is KGHSH and CDR2 is LQKENI. Time point here: week 23, last vaccination. Vaccination comprised doses that each held 300 ug of mutant IDH1 20-mer peptide, plus topical imiquimod. Clones were read by immunoSEQ multiplex PCR, and TCRdb kept only the in-frame ones, dropping some. The sample includes approximately 44,000 clones, less than 95% of them seen just once. The material was PBMCs, obtained from a glioma patient whose treatment included an IDH1 peptide vaccine. The receptor was derived from a man between 45 and 60 years old with glioma. This rearrangement joins TRBV18 to TRBJ1-5; TRBD1 matches at 8 bases. The CDR3 region is CASSPPGGSNQPQHF. The CDR3 DNA reads TGTGCCAGCTCACCCCCAGGGGGCAGCAATCAGCCCCAGCATTTT.